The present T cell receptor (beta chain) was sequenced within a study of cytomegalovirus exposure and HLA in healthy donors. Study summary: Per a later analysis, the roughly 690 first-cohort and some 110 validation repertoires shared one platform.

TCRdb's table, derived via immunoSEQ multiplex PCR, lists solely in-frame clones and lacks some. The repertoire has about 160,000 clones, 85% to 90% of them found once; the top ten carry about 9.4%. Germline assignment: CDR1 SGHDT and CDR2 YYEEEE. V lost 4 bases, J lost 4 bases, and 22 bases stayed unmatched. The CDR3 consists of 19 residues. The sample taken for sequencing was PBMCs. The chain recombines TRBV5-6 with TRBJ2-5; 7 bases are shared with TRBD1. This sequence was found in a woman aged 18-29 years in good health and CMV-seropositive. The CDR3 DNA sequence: TGTGCCAGCAGCGCCCGGATATACTCTCGAGACAGGGCCGTAGAGACCCAGTACTTC. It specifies CASSARIYSRDRAVETQYF.